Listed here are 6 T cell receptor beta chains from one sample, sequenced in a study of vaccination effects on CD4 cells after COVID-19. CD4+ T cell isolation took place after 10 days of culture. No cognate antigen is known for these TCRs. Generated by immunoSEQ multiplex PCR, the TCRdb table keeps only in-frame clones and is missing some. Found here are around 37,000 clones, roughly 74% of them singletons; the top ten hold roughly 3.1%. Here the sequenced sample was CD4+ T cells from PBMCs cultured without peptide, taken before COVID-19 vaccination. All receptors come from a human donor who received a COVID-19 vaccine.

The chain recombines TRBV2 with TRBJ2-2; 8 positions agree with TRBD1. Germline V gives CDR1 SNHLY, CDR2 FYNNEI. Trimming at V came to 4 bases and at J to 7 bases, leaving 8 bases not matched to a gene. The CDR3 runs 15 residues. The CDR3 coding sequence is TGTGCCAGCAGTGCCCTACAGGGGGGCGGCGGGGAGCTGTTTTTT. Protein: CASSALQGGGGELFF.

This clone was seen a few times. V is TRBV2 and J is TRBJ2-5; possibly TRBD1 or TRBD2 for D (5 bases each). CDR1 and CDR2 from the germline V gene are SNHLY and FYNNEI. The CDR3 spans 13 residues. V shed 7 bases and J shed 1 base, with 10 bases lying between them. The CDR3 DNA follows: TGTGCCAGCAATAGGGACGCCCAAGAGACCCAGTACTTC. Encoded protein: CASNRDAQETQYF.

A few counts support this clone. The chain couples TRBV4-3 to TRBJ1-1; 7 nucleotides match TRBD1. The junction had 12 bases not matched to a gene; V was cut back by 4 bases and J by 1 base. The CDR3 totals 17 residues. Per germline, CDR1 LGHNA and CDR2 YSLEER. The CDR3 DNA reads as TGCGCCAGCAGCCCAAGAGGGTTAGGACAGGAGAACACTGAAGCTTTCTTT. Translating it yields CASSPRGLGQENTEAFF.

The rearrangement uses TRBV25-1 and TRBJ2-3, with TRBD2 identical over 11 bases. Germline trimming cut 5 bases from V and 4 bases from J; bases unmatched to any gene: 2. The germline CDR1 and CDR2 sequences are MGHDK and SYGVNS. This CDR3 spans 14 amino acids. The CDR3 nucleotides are TGTGCCAGCAGTTTAGCGGGAGGGGCAGATACGCAGTATTTT. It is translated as CASSLAGGADTQYF. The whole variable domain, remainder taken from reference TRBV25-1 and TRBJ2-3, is EADIYQTPRYLVIGTGKKITLECSQTMGHDKMYWYQQDPGMELHLIHYSYGVNSTEKGDLSSESTVSRIRTEHFPLTLESARPSHTSQYLCASSLAGGADTQYFGPGTRLTVL.

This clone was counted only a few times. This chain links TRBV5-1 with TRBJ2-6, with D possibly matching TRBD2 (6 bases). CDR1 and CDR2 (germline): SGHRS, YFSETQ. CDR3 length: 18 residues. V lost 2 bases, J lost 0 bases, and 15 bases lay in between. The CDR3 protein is CASSFIPGGNSGANVLTF. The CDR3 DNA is TGCGCCAGCAGCTTCATACCCGGGGGTAACTCTGGGGCCAACGTCCTGACTTTC.

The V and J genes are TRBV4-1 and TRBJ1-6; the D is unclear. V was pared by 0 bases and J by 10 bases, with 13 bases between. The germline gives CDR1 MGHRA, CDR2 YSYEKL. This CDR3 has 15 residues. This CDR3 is CASSQETGSRSPLHF. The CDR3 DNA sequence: TGCGCCAGCAGCCAAGAGACCGGGAGTCGGTCACCCCTCCACTTT.